This T cell receptor beta chain is from a study of blood T cell repertoires in COVID-19. The ends were cut back, 4 bases at V and 3 bases at J, with 18 bases in the middle. Germline assignment: CDR1 SGHDN and CDR2 FVKESK. CDR3 size: 16 residues. A few counts support this clone. Original methodology: Reference gene primers were amplified, and this amplification served to estimate nucleated cell counts. Data came from immunoSEQ multiplex PCR; TCRdb stores just in-frame clones and leaves some out. The DNA gave D and trimming, while V, J and clone size come from that table. The data hold about 170,000 clones, with 74% observed a single time.

The rearrangement joins TRBV14 to TRBJ2-5, with D possibly being TRBD2 (7 bases). The sequenced material came from peripheral blood. The sequence derives from a woman of 80 years or more with acute or convalescent COVID-19. The CDR3 region has the DNA TGTGCCAGCAGCCCCCGGAGAGGGGGGGGGAAAGAGACCCAGTACTTC. It translates to CASSPRRGGGKETQYF.